This TCR beta chain is drawn from a study of cytomegalovirus exposure and HLA in healthy donors. This clone was observed a handful of times. Researchers ran the PCR with 60 Vbeta and 13 Jbeta primers. The repertoire was sequenced with immunoSEQ multiplex PCR; TCRdb's copy has only in-frame clones and lacks some. The sample shows about 180,000 clones, 60% to 85% of them seen only once. Germline V gives CDR1 LNHNV, CDR2 YYDKDF (reference sequence). V was pared by 0 bases and J by 5 bases, with 8 bases between. The CDR3 consists of 13 residues. This TCR was recovered from a man between 18 and 35 years old in good health and CMV-seronegative. The V and J genes are TRBV15 and TRBJ2-7; D gene ambiguous. The source material was PBMCs. CDR3 amino acids: CATSRDIRDEQYF. CDR3 DNA: TGTGCCACCAGCAGAGATATCCGGGACGAGCAGTACTTC.